This TCR beta chain was recovered during a study of response to subunit inactivated influenza vaccine. Notes on this clonotype: The antigen remains unidentified.

Germline values: CDR1 MNHEY, CDR2 SVGEGT. V gave up 7 bases and J gave up 5 bases, with 10 bases separating them. This CDR3 has 12 residues. TCRdb re-analysed the RT-PCR reads in MiXCR, keeping a single row per CDR3 protein. The sample lists hundreds of thousands of distinct CDR3 sequences, 15% to 19% occurring once. Overall study results and limits: The authors suggested that few new T cells are recruited per seasonal influenza vaccination.

The V gene is TRBV6-2 or TRBV6-3, the J gene TRBJ2-3; no clear D. The material was PBMCs from blood, obtained about 13 days after vaccination. This TCR derives from a middle-aged man who received an inactivated influenza vaccine. CDR3 sequence: CASKGRGDTQYF. Written as DNA, the CDR3 is TGTGCCAGCAAAGGCAGAGGAGATACGCAGTATTTT.